Shown below are 19 T cell receptor beta chains from a single sample sequenced in a study of T-cell memory formation after mild COVID-19. TCRdb reprocessed the 5' RACE reads via MiXCR and lists one record per CDR3 protein. The sample lists under 350,000 distinct CDR3 sequences, under 20% occurring once. Sequencing used PBMCs or a T cell subset sorted from them (not recorded which). The receptor set was obtained from a young man who had mild COVID-19 (a few samples of this study predate the infection). Cell type and time point are not known.

The chain uses TRBV5-1 and TRBJ2-3, with 8 bases aligning to TRBD2. Germline V gene sequence: CDR1 SGHRS, CDR2 YFSETQ. V gave up 0 bases and J gave up 2 bases; unmatched junction bases: 2. The CDR3 is made up of 15 amino acids. CDR3 amino acids: CASSLERGPTDTQYF. The CDR3 nucleotides read TGCGCCAGCAGCTTGGAGCGGGGGCCCACAGATACGCAGTATTTT.

The chain recombines TRBV6-2 or TRBV6-3 with TRBJ1-1; unclear D gene. V lost 7 bases, J lost 3 bases, and 24 bases lay in between. Germline V gene lookup returns CDR1 MNHEY and CDR2 SVGEGT. This CDR3 contains 17 residues. CDR3 loop: CASTFYGPGGVDTEAFF. For the CDR3, the DNA is TGTGCCAGCACCTTTTATGGGCCAGGTGGTGTTGACACTGAAGCTTTCTTT.

The chain uses TRBV12-3 or TRBV12-4 and TRBJ1-1; 7 bases are shared with TRBD1. Losses at the gene ends were 5 bases for V and 6 bases for J; bases not matched to a gene: 12. This CDR3 spans 15 amino acids. The CDR3 region has the DNA TGTGCCAGCAGTCCTACAGGGGTAGCGGGCCCTGAAGCTTTCTTT. Protein sequence: CASSPTGVAGPEAFF.

This clonotype was detected a few times. This chain joins TRBV30 and TRBJ1-1; tentative D call: TRBD1 (5 bases). This CDR3 is 13 amino acids long. V was trimmed by 7 bases and J by 0 bases, leaving 12 bases between them. Germline CDR1 is GTSNPN and CDR2 is SVGIG (reference sequence). CDR3 coding DNA: TGTGCCTTGGACATTTCAATGAACACTGAAGCTTTCTTT. This encodes CALDISMNTEAFF. The variable domain in full, with the rest retrieved from reference TRBV30 and TRBJ1-1, is SQTIHQWPATLVQPVGSPLSLECTVEGTSNPNLYWYRQAAGRGLQLLFYSVGIGQISSEVPQNLSASRPQDRQFILSSKKLLLSDSGFYLCALDISMNTEAFFGQGTRLTVV.

The chain combines TRBV18 with TRBJ2-7; no reliable D call. This CDR3 is 14 amino acids long. From germline, CDR1 is KGHSH and CDR2 LQKENI. Trimming shortened V by 3 bases and J by 6 bases, and 15 bases separated the two germline ends. CDR3 sequence reads: CASSPPRTAGEQYF. Written as DNA, the CDR3 is TGTGCCAGCTCACCCCCGAGGACCGCCGGCGAGCAGTACTTC.

The gene calls are TRBV4-2 and TRBJ2-1, with 9 nucleotides matching TRBD2. The junction had 6 bases not matched to a gene; V was cut back by 1 base and J by 5 bases. The germline V gene has CDR1 LGHNA and CDR2 YNFKEQ. This CDR3 region has 16 residues. In nucleotides, the CDR3 is TGTGCCAGCAGCCAAGCGGCGATAGCGGGGGACAATGAGCAGTTCTTC. This sequence encodes CASSQAAIAGDNEQFF.

The chain uses TRBV20-1 and TRBJ2-7, with TRBD1 matching 9 bases. Per the germline V gene, CDR1 is DFQATT and CDR2 is SNEGSKA (reference sequence). Trimming removed 5 bases from V and 2 bases from J; junction bases left unmatched: 7. The CDR3 consists of 14 residues. The CDR3: CSAFTGGPTYEQYF. The CDR3 coding sequence is TGCAGTGCTTTTACAGGGGGCCCTACCTACGAGCAGTACTTC.

This clonotype showed up just a few times. This rearrangement joins TRBV7-2 to TRBJ2-5; 7 nucleotides line up with TRBD2. J gave up 6 bases and V 5 bases, and 9 bases lay outside the gene matches. The CDR3 runs to 14 residues. CDR1 and CDR2 from the germline V gene are SGHTA and FQGNSA. The CDR3 sequence is CASSLVGEGKTQYF. CDR3 sequence (DNA): TGTGCCAGCAGCCTCGTCGGGGAGGGGAAGACCCAGTACTTC.

This clonotype appeared many times. The chain combines TRBV7-2 with TRBJ2-5, with D maybe TRBD1 (6 bases). This CDR3 is 15 amino acids long. The V and J ends lost 3 bases and 5 bases respectively, with 16 bases between them. CDR1 SGHTA and CDR2 FQGNSA come from the germline V gene. The CDR3 reads CASSFPTGRVETQYF. CDR3 nucleotide sequence: TGTGCCAGCAGCTTTCCGACAGGTCGGGTGGAGACCCAGTACTTC.

The V call is TRBV5-1, the J call TRBJ1-2; TRBD1 agrees at 7 bases. This CDR3 comprises 14 residues. Germline assignment: CDR1 SGHRS and CDR2 YFSETQ. Trimming cost V 4 bases and J 8 bases; bases outside gene matches: 11. CDR3: CASSDENQGVGYTF. For the CDR3, the DNA is TGCGCCAGCAGCGATGAAAATCAGGGGGTGGGCTACACCTTC.

This clonotype came up a few times. This chain connects TRBV18 to TRBJ2-3; D unresolved. This CDR3 is built from 13 residues. Germline CDR1 and CDR2: KGHSH and LQKENI. V was clipped by 2 bases and J by 0 bases, with 3 bases between them. In nucleotides, the CDR3 is TGTGCCAGCTCACCAATTAGCACAGATACGCAGTATTTT. The encoded protein is CASSPISTDTQYF.

The sample holds a few counts of this clonotype. The chain employs TRBV20-1 and TRBJ1-5, with 7 bases fitting TRBD1. This CDR3 spans 14 amino acids. With V trimmed by 0 bases and J by 5 bases, 4 bases remained unmatched. The germline V gene has CDR1 DFQATT and CDR2 SNEGSKA (reference sequence). The CDR3 DNA reads as TGCAGTGCTAGAGATCGAACAGGGGATCAGCCCCAGCATTTT. Protein: CSARDRTGDQPQHF.

J is TRBJ2-1 and V is TRBV19, with 7 bases matching TRBD2. Per germline, CDR1 LNHDA and CDR2 SQIVND (reference sequence). The V segment lost 3 bases and the J segment 7 bases; nucleotides outside the gene matches: 3. The CDR3 runs to 13 residues. CDR3 nucleotides: TGTGCCAGTAGTATCAGGGAGGGGAATGAGCAGTTCTTC. This encodes CASSIREGNEQFF.

V is TRBV12-3 or TRBV12-4 and J is TRBJ1-1; D call uncertain. V lost 5 bases, J lost 5 bases, and 12 bases lay in between. The CDR3 is 13 residues long. The CDR3 here is CASSTRTGTEAFF. The CDR3 nucleotides are TGTGCCAGCAGTACCAGAACGGGGACTGAAGCTTTCTTT.

This clonotype was observed a few times. This chain joins TRBV7-2 and TRBJ2-1; 8 bases match TRBD1. The germline gives CDR1 SGHTA, CDR2 FQGNSA. This CDR3 spans 14 amino acids. Trimming at V came to 5 bases and at J to 7 bases, leaving 7 bases not matched to a gene. The CDR3 bases are TGTGCCAGCAGCCAGGGGGCTGTCCCAAATGAGCAGTTCTTC. The encoded protein is CASSQGAVPNEQFF.

DNA of the CDR3: TGCGCCAGCAGCCACCTACTAGCGGGGGGAACCTACAATGAGCAGTTCTTC. Translated: CASSHLLAGGTYNEQFF. The genes are TRBV4-3 and TRBJ2-1; TRBD2 aligns across 12 bases. In germline, CDR1 is LGHNA, CDR2 YSLEER. V lost 3 bases, J lost 2 bases, and 5 bases stayed unmatched. The CDR3 is made up of 17 amino acids.

This clonotype was seen many times. The rearrangement uses TRBV10-3 and TRBJ2-7; 9 bases are a match to TRBD1. Per germline, CDR1 ENHRY and CDR2 SYGVKD. J gave up 3 bases and V 6 bases, and 6 bases lay outside the gene matches. This CDR3 spans 14 amino acids. CDR3 region: CAISRGQGYYEQYF. The CDR3 nucleotides are TGTGCCATCAGCCGAGGACAGGGGTACTACGAGCAGTACTTC.

This clonotype has just one count. J is TRBJ2-3 and V is TRBV4-3; 8 bases line up with TRBD1. The CDR3 has 17 residues. Germline V CDR1 and CDR2: LGHNA, YSLEER. V lost 0 bases and J lost 4; bases outside the gene matches: 9. The CDR3 coding sequence is TGCGCCAGCAGCCAAGATCAGGCGGGACAGGCCTCAGATACGCAGTATTTT. This codes for CASSQDQAGQASDTQYF.

The chain uses TRBV4-1 and TRBJ2-5; 9 positions agree with TRBD2. The germline V gene has CDR1 MGHRA and CDR2 YSYEKL. V gave up 0 bases and J gave up 5 bases; unmatched junction bases: 7. This CDR3 is built from 16 residues. The CDR3 nucleotides read TGCGCCAGCAGCCAAGATCTGGCGGGGGGGCTTGAGACCCAGTACTTC. Its protein product is CASSQDLAGGLETQYF.